These 25 T cell receptor beta chains were sequenced from one sample in a study of blood T cell repertoires in COVID-19. Sequencing used immunoSEQ multiplex PCR; TCRdb keeps in-frame clones, though not all of them. The table records more than 85,000 clones, 70% to 90% of them present only once. Sequences were obtained from peripheral blood. The receptors originated from a human donor in a cohort sampled during active COVID-19.

The V and J genes are TRBV6-5 and TRBJ2-3; TRBD2 agrees at 8 bases. The CDR3 consists of 15 residues. Germline CDR1 and CDR2: MNHEY and SVGAGI. With 11 bases clipped from V and 1 base from J, the junction kept 11 bases outside the gene matches. For the CDR3, the DNA is TGTGCCGTAGCGAGAGCGGGGGCGGGCACAGATACGCAGTATTTT. This codes for CAVARAGAGTDTQYF.

The sample holds a few counts of this clone. This chain joins TRBV2 and TRBJ1-1, with D uncertain. The CDR3 runs to 13 residues. Looked up from germline, CDR1 is SNHLY and CDR2 is FYNNEI. V was cut by 6 bases and J by 0 bases, with 8 bases left in between. CDR3 DNA: TGTGCCAGCAGAAGAGGTCTGAACACTGAAGCTTTCTTT. Encoded protein: CASRRGLNTEAFF.

The chain couples TRBV19 to TRBJ1-2; unclear D gene. The CDR3 runs to 13 residues. Germline loops: CDR1 LNHDA, CDR2 SQIVND (reference sequence). Trimming took 7 bases from V and 5 from J, leaving 14 bases between them. The CDR3 spells CASTRSGRYGYTF. In DNA, the CDR3 is TGTGCCAGTACCCGGTCGGGGAGGTATGGCTACACCTTC.

This clone occurred once. In the same sample, other DNA sequences code for this CDR3. This sequence joins TRBV18 and TRBJ1-5; D ambiguous. CDR1 and CDR2 (germline): KGHSH, LQKENI. This CDR3 has 13 amino acids. Trimming took 4 bases from V and 0 from J, leaving 4 bases between them. This chain's CDR3 is CASSRDSNQPQHF. The CDR3 nucleotides read TGTGCCAGCTCACGAGATAGCAATCAGCCCCAGCATTTT.

J is TRBJ2-3 and V is TRBV28, with no clear D. Trimming left V 6 bases short and J 2 bases short, with 3 bases between. CDR3 length: 11 residues. Germline CDR1 and CDR2: MDHEN and SYDVKM. The CDR3 DNA reads as TGTGCCAGCAGGTACACAGATACGCAGTATTTT. It is translated as CASRYTDTQYF.

The chain links TRBV6-1 to TRBJ1-3, with 7 bases fitting TRBD1. V gave up 2 bases and J gave up 1 base; unmatched junction bases: 2. CDR1 and CDR2 (germline): MNHNS, SASEGT. This CDR3 is 15 amino acids long. The CDR3 DNA reads as TGTGCCAGCAGTGAACTGACAGGGTCTGGAAACACCATATATTTT. Translation gives CASSELTGSGNTIYF.

The gene calls are TRBV6-6 and TRBJ1-5; 8 nucleotides match TRBD1. The trim removed 5 bases at V and 0 bases at J, leaving 9 bases unmatched. Per the germline V gene, CDR1 is MNHNY and CDR2 is SVGAGI (reference sequence). The CDR3 sequence is 17 residues long. CDR3 loop: CASSPRRTGYSNQPQHF. CDR3 sequence (DNA): TGTGCCAGCAGTCCCCGCCGGACAGGGTATAGCAATCAGCCCCAGCATTTT.

This clone occurred a few times. The chain combines TRBV7-9 with TRBJ1-5; TRBD1 agrees at 10 bases. There are 13 residues in the CDR3. Losses at the gene ends were 5 bases for V and 7 bases for J; bases not matched to a gene: 2. Germline values: CDR1 SEHNR, CDR2 FQNEAQ (reference sequence). This chain's CDR3 is CASSRGQGQPQHF. The CDR3, as DNA: TGTGCCAGCAGCCGGGGACAGGGGCAGCCCCAGCATTTT.

The chain is built from TRBV13 and TRBJ1-1; D is possibly TRBD1 (6 bases). V was shortened by 1 base and J by 10 bases, with 25 bases between the two germline ends. CDR3 size: 17 residues. Germline V lookup: CDR1 PRHDT, CDR2 FYEKMQ (reference sequence). This CDR3 reads CASSLVGGRVLPAGAFF. The CDR3 DNA sequence: TGTGCCAGCAGCTTAGTGGGGGGGCGCGTCCTCCCTGCTGGAGCTTTCTTT.

J is TRBJ1-3 and V is TRBV6-5; D gene uncertain. The CDR3 extends over 13 amino acids. Germline V lookup: CDR1 MNHEY, CDR2 SVGAGI. The V end lost 6 bases, the J end lost 0 bases, and 6 bases lay between the germline ends. This CDR3 reads CASRSGSGNTIYF. CDR3 DNA sequence: TGTGCCAGCAGGTCAGGCTCTGGAAACACCATATATTTT.

This clone was detected a few times. The chain joins TRBV5-1 to TRBJ2-7, with TRBD1 matching 8 bases. V lost 0 bases to trimming and J lost 1 base; unmatched junction nucleotides: 3. Per germline, CDR1 SGHRS and CDR2 YFSETQ. This CDR3 contains 15 residues. The CDR3 DNA sequence: TGCGCCAGCAGCTTGGAGAACAGGGGGTCCTACGAGCAGTACTTC. Translating it yields CASSLENRGSYEQYF.

This clone was seen at least ten times. The DNA of the CDR3 is TGTGCCAGTAGACCTCTGGACAGTTTGAACACTGAAGCTTTCTTT. It codes for CASRPLDSLNTEAFF. The V call is TRBV19, the J call TRBJ1-1; D is perhaps TRBD1 (6 bases). The CDR3 is made up of 15 amino acids. Germline lookup yields CDR1 LNHDA and CDR2 SQIVND (reference sequence). V shed 6 bases and J shed 0 bases, with 14 bases lying between them.

This clone was detected once. The V and J genes are TRBV2 and TRBJ1-6, with D uncertain. The CDR3 contains 15 residues. Per germline, CDR1 SNHLY and CDR2 FYNNEI. With 7 bases removed from V and 5 bases from J, the gap between germline ends came to 15 bases. CDR3 amino acids: CASNLLLPDNSPLHF. As DNA, the CDR3 is TGTGCCAGCAATCTATTGCTTCCGGATAATTCACCCCTCCACTTT.

This sequence joins TRBV7-2 and TRBJ1-5; TRBD1 matches 9 bases. The CDR3 spans 15 residues. The germline CDR1 and CDR2 sequences are SGHTA and FQGNSA. V shed 4 bases and J 3 bases; nucleotides not matched to a gene: 4. The CDR3 nucleotides read TGTGCCAGCAGCTCACAGGGGGCAATCAATCAGCCCCAGCATTTT. Translated, it gives CASSSQGAINQPQHF.

This chain links TRBV19 with TRBJ1-2; D possibly corresponds to TRBD1 (5 bases). CDR3 length: 12 residues. Germline V lookup: CDR1 LNHDA, CDR2 SQIVND (reference sequence). V was shortened by 4 bases and J by 4 bases, with 7 bases between the two germline ends. CDR3 DNA: TGTGCCAGTAGTACGACAGCCTATGGCTACACCTTC. Encoded protein: CASSTTAYGYTF. The whole variable domain, remainder taken from reference TRBV19 and TRBJ1-2, is DGGITQSPKYLFRKEGQNVTLSCEQNLNHDAMYWYRQDPGQGLRLIYYSQIVNDFQKGDIAEGYSVSREKKESFPLTVTSAQKNPTAFYLCASSTTAYGYTFGSGTRLTVV.

This chain links TRBV5-1 with TRBJ2-2; D is uncertain. Germline CDR1 is SGHRS and CDR2 is YFSETQ. This CDR3 is built from 14 residues. V was cut by 0 bases and J by 1 base, with 4 bases left in between. CDR3 nucleotides: TGCGCCAGCAGCTTGGCCGGGAACACCGGGGAGCTGTTTTTT. Translation gives CASSLAGNTGELFF. The full variable domain, in which reference TRBV5-1 and TRBJ2-2 provide the parts outside the CDR3, is KAGVTQTPRYLIKTRGQQVTLSCSPISGHRSVSWYQQTPGQGLQFLFEYFSETQRNKGNFPGRFSGRQFSNSRSEMNVSTLELGDSALYLCASSLAGNTGELFFGEGSRLTVL.

The chain employs TRBV28 and TRBJ1-6; D is possibly TRBD1 (6 bases). Germline CDR1 is MDHEN and CDR2 is SYDVKM. The CDR3 is 15 residues long. The germline V and J ends were trimmed by 3 bases and 6 bases, with 12 bases remaining between them. CDR3 region: CASSLGAGFNSPLHF. The CDR3 DNA reads as TGTGCCAGCAGTTTGGGGGCAGGATTTAATTCACCCCTCCACTTT.

This chain links TRBV9 with TRBJ1-1; 8 positions match TRBD1. The V segment lost 0 bases and the J segment 1 base; nucleotides outside the gene matches: 11. Germline V lookup: CDR1 SGDLS, CDR2 YYNGEE. The CDR3 runs to 18 residues. This chain's CDR3 is CASSVEARGTGGNTEAFF. The CDR3 DNA is TGTGCCAGCAGCGTAGAAGCCCGGGGGACAGGTGGGAACACTGAAGCTTTCTTT.

The chain uses TRBV7-2 and TRBJ1-2, with 7 nucleotides matching TRBD1. The germline CDR1 and CDR2 sequences are SGHTA and FQGNSA. With V trimmed by 1 base and J by 1 base, 6 bases remained unmatched. This CDR3 comprises 16 residues. The CDR3 DNA reads as TGTGCCAGCAGCTTAGTAGGGGGACAGCTTAACTATGGCTACACCTTC. Residues: CASSLVGGQLNYGYTF. Combining the CDR3 with reference TRBV7-2 and TRBJ1-2 gives the whole variable domain GAGVSQSPSNKVTEKGKDVELRCDPISGHTALYWYRQSLGQGLEFLIYFQGNSAPDKSGLPSDRFSAERTGGSVSTLTIQRTQQEDSAVYLCASSLVGGQLNYGYTFGSGTRLTVV.

The rearrangement joins TRBV19 to TRBJ2-7; possibly TRBD1 for D (5 bases). Germline V gene data show CDR1 as LNHDA and CDR2 as SQIVND (reference sequence). V lost 3 bases, J lost 1 base, and 10 bases lay in between. This CDR3 is 14 amino acids long. The chain's CDR3 is CASSIGASSYEQYF. For the CDR3, the DNA is TGTGCCAGTAGTATTGGGGCTAGTTCCTACGAGCAGTACTTC.

The chain recombines TRBV13 with TRBJ2-7, with 7 bases fitting TRBD1. Germline V lookup: CDR1 PRHDT, CDR2 FYEKMQ (reference sequence). Trimming removed 4 bases from V and 6 bases from J; junction bases left unmatched: 12. This CDR3 region has 15 residues. CDR3 nucleotide sequence: TGTGCCAGCAGCTCGCGGAGACAGGGTTTTACCGAGCAGTACTTC. It codes for CASSSRRQGFTEQYF. Combining the CDR3 with reference TRBV13 and TRBJ2-7 gives the whole variable domain AAGVIQSPRHLIKEKRETATLKCYPIPRHDTVYWYQQGPGQDPQFLISFYEKMQSDKGSIPDRFSAQQFSDYHSELNMSSLELGDSALYFCASSSRRQGFTEQYFGPGTRLTVT.

The V and J genes are TRBV5-6 and TRBJ2-7; D is perhaps TRBD1 (5 bases). CDR1 is SGHDT, CDR2 YYEEEE, per germline. This CDR3 region has 15 residues. The V end lost 4 bases, the J end lost 3 bases, and 17 bases lay between the germline ends. In DNA form, the CDR3 reads TGTGCCAGCAGCCCCGTGGGGCGTAGAGACTACGAGCAGTACTTC. Its protein product is CASSPVGRRDYEQYF.

V usage is TRBV12-3 or TRBV12-4 and J usage is TRBJ2-7; D is unresolved. V gave up 1 base and J gave up 3 bases, with 4 bases separating them. This CDR3 is 12 amino acids long. The DNA for the CDR3 is TGTGCCAGCAGTTTAGATCGCTACGAGCAGTACTTC. It specifies CASSLDRYEQYF.

This chain joins TRBV24-1 and TRBJ1-1; unclear D gene. Germline V lookup: CDR1 KGHDR, CDR2 SFDVKD. CDR3 length: 14 residues. Trimming stripped 4 bases from V and 3 bases from J, with 11 bases between. The CDR3 DNA reads as TGTGCCACCAGTGACCCGACTAGGGACACTGAAGCTTTCTTT. It specifies CATSDPTRDTEAFF.

The chain is built from TRBV5-1 and TRBJ1-5; D not certain. This CDR3 comprises 13 residues. V shed 2 bases and J shed 7 bases, with 10 bases lying between them. Germline loops: CDR1 SGHRS, CDR2 YFSETQ. The CDR3 spells CASSFGVGQPQHF. The CDR3 DNA is TGCGCCAGCAGCTTCGGGGTTGGACAGCCCCAGCATTTT.